These 26 T cell receptor beta chains share one sample of origin, sequenced in a study of cytomegalovirus exposure and HLA in healthy donors. The PCR made use of 60 Vbeta and 13 Jbeta primers. Libraries were prepared by immunoSEQ multiplex PCR; TCRdb keeps only in-frame clonotypes and omits some of them. The sample records 65,000 to 100,000 clones, 75% to 80% being singletons. Input material: PBMCs. The source of these receptors is a female donor in good health and CMV-seronegative.

The rearrangement joins TRBV28 to TRBJ1-5, with a weak D call TRBD1 (6 bases). V lost 8 bases and J lost 1, with 18 bases in between. Per germline, CDR1 MDHEN and CDR2 SYDVKM. The CDR3 sequence is 16 residues long. The CDR3 region is CASCLQGIWSNQPQHF. Here the CDR3 DNA reads TGTGCCAGCTGCCTGCAGGGGATTTGGAGCAATCAGCCCCAGCATTTT.

The J gene is TRBJ1-5, the V gene TRBV28; 8 nucleotides match TRBD1. The CDR3 extends over 17 amino acids. Unmatched junction bases numbered 6, after V lost 2 bases and J lost 0 bases. Germline CDR1 MDHEN, CDR2 SYDVKM. The DNA of the CDR3 is TGTGCCAGCAGTTTAACAAGGACAGGGTCTAGCAATCAGCCCCAGCATTTT. Amino acids: CASSLTRTGSSNQPQHF.

V gene TRBV6-5 combines with J gene TRBJ2-7, with 7 bases that match TRBD1. From germline, CDR1 is MNHEY and CDR2 SVGAGI. The CDR3 runs 12 residues. The J segment lost 3 bases and the V segment lost 10 bases, leaving 6 bases of the junction unmatched. CDR3 amino acids: CATARTGYEQYF. CDR3 in DNA: TGTGCCACTGCACGGACAGGCTACGAGCAGTACTTC.

A few counts support this clone. The rearrangement joins TRBV7-9 to TRBJ1-4, with D uncertain. V lost 4 bases and J 0 bases, leaving 6 bases between the germline ends. The CDR3 length is 14 residues. Looked up from germline, CDR1 is SEHNR and CDR2 is FQNEAQ (reference sequence). The CDR3 loop is CASSSTSTNEKLFF. DNA of the CDR3: TGTGCCAGCAGCTCTACTTCAACTAATGAAAAACTGTTTTTT.

This clone was counted once. This chain joins TRBV2 and TRBJ2-7, with 7 bases fitting TRBD1. J lost 3 bases, V lost 3 bases, and 8 bases had no gene match. CDR3 length equals 15 residues. Germline loops: CDR1 SNHLY, CDR2 FYNNEI. CDR3 protein: CASSDIGTAYYEQYF. CDR3 coding DNA: TGTGCCAGCAGTGACATAGGGACAGCGTACTACGAGCAGTACTTC.

The chain joins TRBV27 to TRBJ2-7; TRBD1 aligns across 7 bases. The CDR3 sequence is 16 residues long. Germline assignment: CDR1 MNHEY and CDR2 SMNVEV (reference sequence). V trimming: 5 bases; J trimming: 1 base; junction bases outside the gene matches: 11. CDR3 sequence (DNA): TGTGCCAGCAGTCCCCGACAGGGAGTGGGGTCCTACGAGCAGTACTTC. Translated: CASSPRQGVGSYEQYF.

This chain connects TRBV4-1 to TRBJ2-3; 8 bases are shared with TRBD1. Losses at the gene ends were 4 bases for V and 2 bases for J; bases not matched to a gene: 11. Germline CDR1 MGHRA, CDR2 YSYEKL. CDR3 length equals 17 residues. The CDR3 loop is CASSPSPGTGATDTQYF. DNA for the CDR3: TGCGCCAGCAGCCCTTCCCCCGGGACAGGAGCCACAGATACGCAGTATTTT.

This clone was observed once. The J gene is TRBJ2-7, the V gene TRBV6-6, with no clear D. Germline CDR1 reads MNHNY; CDR2 reads SVGAGI (reference sequence). Trimming removed 2 bases at V and 4 bases at J, with 3 bases between. This CDR3 has 11 amino acids. The CDR3 is CASSYEYEQYF. CDR3 sequence (DNA): TGTGCCAGCAGTTACGAGTACGAGCAGTACTTC.

The J gene is TRBJ2-5, the V gene TRBV20-1, with a weak D call TRBD2 (5 bases). Per the germline V gene, CDR1 is DFQATT and CDR2 is SNEGSKA (reference sequence). CDR3 length equals 11 residues. The CDR3 here is CSSGFQETQYF. DNA for the CDR3: TGCAGCTCGGGATTCCAAGAGACCCAGTACTTC.

The chain is built from TRBV28 and TRBJ1-2, with D perhaps TRBD1 (5 bases). Germline lookup yields CDR1 MDHEN and CDR2 SYDVKM. The V gene lost 4 bases and the J gene lost 2 bases, with 17 bases spanning the gap. The CDR3 length is 16 residues. Here the CDR3 reads CASSSLVGGGNYGYTF. The CDR3 nucleotides read TGTGCCAGCAGTTCCCTCGTCGGGGGTGGGAACTATGGCTACACCTTC.

The chain couples TRBV5-6 to TRBJ2-2, with D unclear. V was clipped by 0 bases and J by 6 bases, with 3 bases between them. Germline V CDR1 and CDR2: SGHDT, YYEEEE. The CDR3 runs 12 residues. CDR3 in amino acids: CASSLAAGELFF. As DNA, the CDR3 is TGTGCCAGCAGCTTGGCAGCCGGGGAGCTGTTTTTT.

The rearrangement joins TRBV7-2 to TRBJ2-7, with a possible D match to TRBD1 (6 bases). V shed 1 base and J shed 4 bases, with 11 bases lying between them. CDR3 length: 14 amino acids. Looked up from germline, CDR1 is SGHTA and CDR2 is FQGNSA. The CDR3 DNA sequence: TGTGCCAGCAGCTTAGGGACAGAGTATTACGAGCAGTACTTC. Translation: CASSLGTEYYEQYF. Full variable domain (missing parts from reference TRBV7-2 and TRBJ2-7): GAGVSQSPSNKVTEKGKDVELRCDPISGHTALYWYRQSLGQGLEFLIYFQGNSAPDKSGLPSDRFSAERTGGSVSTLTIQRTQQEDSAVYLCASSLGTEYYEQYFGPGTRLTVT.

The chain is built from TRBV5-1 and TRBJ2-7, with 13 nucleotides matching TRBD2. The CDR3 has 17 residues. Germline loops: CDR1 SGHRS, CDR2 YFSETQ. The junction had 12 bases not matched to a gene; V was cut back by 4 bases and J by 5 bases. The CDR3 protein is CASSISGTSGTVHEQYF. CDR3 DNA sequence: TGCGCCAGCAGCATTTCAGGGACTAGCGGGACCGTCCACGAGCAGTACTTC.

J is TRBJ2-7 and V is TRBV18; 9 nucleotides align to TRBD2. V lost 6 bases, J lost 3 bases, and 6 bases stayed unmatched. The length of the CDR3 is 14 residues. Germline V gene lookup returns CDR1 KGHSH and CDR2 LQKENI. CDR3 loop: CASSPGTSNYEQYF. In DNA, the CDR3 is TGTGCCAGCTCTCCCGGGACTAGCAACTACGAGCAGTACTTC.

This rearrangement joins TRBV7-2 to TRBJ1-3, with D unclear. Trimming removed 3 bases from V and 0 bases from J, with 6 bases in between. The germline gives CDR1 SGHTA, CDR2 FQGNSA. The CDR3 spans 14 residues. The CDR3 region is CASSFGGSGNTIYF. The CDR3 DNA reads TGTGCCAGCAGCTTCGGAGGCTCTGGAAACACCATATATTTT.

This clone occurred once. In DNA, the CDR3 is TGTGCCAGCAGCAAACGAATGGATCGGCAGGGGCCCTACACCGGGGAGCTGTTTTTT. Translation: CASSKRMDRQGPYTGELFF. The chain recombines TRBV21-1 with TRBJ2-2; the D call in the table, TRBD1, was not verified against the DNA. TRBV21-1 is a pseudogene. The CDR3 extends over 19 amino acids.

The chain carries TRBV5-5 and TRBJ2-7; 8 bases agree with TRBD2. Germline V gene sequence: CDR1 SGHKS, CDR2 YYEKEE (reference sequence). CDR3 length: 16 residues. Trimming cost V 3 bases and J 2 bases; bases outside gene matches: 10. CDR3 in amino acids: CASSSEVAGPTYEQYF. In nucleotides, the CDR3 is TGTGCCAGCAGCTCCGAGGTAGCGGGGCCTACCTACGAGCAGTACTTC.

The chain carries TRBV30 and TRBJ1-4; 7 bases fit TRBD1. Germline CDR1 is GTSNPN and CDR2 is SVGIG (reference sequence). V lost 5 bases and J lost 3; bases outside the gene matches: 9. The length of the CDR3 is 15 residues. CDR3 sequence reads: CAWAEDRVANEKLFF. The CDR3 bases are TGTGCCTGGGCCGAAGACAGGGTGGCTAATGAAAAACTGTTTTTT.

The chain employs TRBV7-3 and TRBJ2-7, with 8 bases identical to TRBD1. CDR1 and CDR2 (germline): SGHTA, FQGTGA. Unmatched junction bases numbered 7, after V lost 5 bases and J lost 1 base. This CDR3 is built from 15 residues. The CDR3 sequence: CASSPQGTGSYEQYF. The CDR3, as DNA: TGTGCCAGCAGCCCCCAGGGGACAGGTTCCTACGAGCAGTACTTC. Drawing the rest from reference TRBV7-3 and TRBJ2-7, the complete variable domain is GAGVSQTPSNKVTEKGKYVELRCDPISGHTALYWYRQSLGQGPEFLIYFQGTGAADDSGLPNDRFFAVRPEGSVSTLKIQRTERGDSAVYLCASSPQGTGSYEQYFGPGTRLTVT.

This chain uses TRBV6-1 with TRBJ1-5; D possibly corresponds to TRBD1 (6 bases). This CDR3 is 13 amino acids long. Trimming stripped 5 bases from V and 3 bases from J, with 8 bases between. Germline V CDR1 and CDR2: MNHNS, SASEGT. This CDR3 reads CASSWGHNQPQHF. The CDR3 DNA reads as TGTGCCAGCAGTTGGGGGCACAATCAGCCCCAGCATTTT.

The rearrangement joins TRBV4-1 to TRBJ1-6, with a tentative D call TRBD1 (6 bases). Germline CDR1 is MGHRA and CDR2 is YSYEKL. The CDR3 loop spans 17 amino acids. V lost 5 bases and J lost 5, with 19 bases in between. The CDR3 loop reads CASSMEPGALHNSPLHF. The DNA of the CDR3 is TGCGCCAGCAGCATGGAACCAGGGGCCCTCCATAATTCACCCCTCCACTTT.

The chain recombines TRBV7-8 with TRBJ2-7; 7 nucleotides align to TRBD1. V lost 5 bases, J lost 0 bases, and 10 bases stayed unmatched. The CDR3 has 16 residues. Germline CDR1 and CDR2: SGHVS and FQNEAQ. Here the CDR3 reads CASSRGRDRFSYEQYF. CDR3 nucleotides: TGTGCCAGCAGCCGCGGCCGGGACAGATTCTCCTACGAGCAGTACTTC. Drawing the rest from reference TRBV7-8 and TRBJ2-7, the complete variable domain is GAGVSQSPRYKVAKRGQDVALRCDPISGHVSLFWYQQALGQGPEFLTYFQNEAQLDKSGLPSDRFFAERPEGSVSTLKIQRTQQEDSAVYLCASSRGRDRFSYEQYFGPGTRLTVT.

This clone appeared a few times. The J gene is TRBJ2-2, the V gene TRBV5-1, with D possibly being TRBD2 (6 bases). Germline V gives CDR1 SGHRS, CDR2 YFSETQ. V lost 2 bases and J lost 5, with 13 bases in between. This CDR3 contains 15 residues. The CDR3 DNA follows: TGCGCCAGCAGCTTCAGGGAGGAGCGGACCGGGGAGCTGTTTTTT. Translating it yields CASSFREERTGELFF.

V is TRBV5-1 and J is TRBJ1-6; perhaps TRBD1 as D (6 bases). The CDR3 is 16 amino acids. Trimming stripped 3 bases from V and 7 bases from J, with 17 bases between. Per the germline V gene, CDR1 is SGHRS and CDR2 is YFSETQ. The CDR3 here is CASSYWGGAGNSPLHF. The CDR3 bases are TGCGCCAGCAGCTATTGGGGGGGCGCGGGAAATTCACCCCTCCACTTT. The full variable domain, completed using reference TRBV5-1 and TRBJ1-6, is KAGVTQTPRYLIKTRGQQVTLSCSPISGHRSVSWYQQTPGQGLQFLFEYFSETQRNKGNFPGRFSGRQFSNSRSEMNVSTLELGDSALYLCASSYWGGAGNSPLHFGNGTRLTVT.

The genes are TRBV19 and TRBJ2-5; weak D call: TRBD1 (5 bases). Germline loops: CDR1 LNHDA, CDR2 SQIVND (reference sequence). This CDR3 contains 11 residues. The ends were cut back, 7 bases at V and 4 bases at J, with 7 bases in the middle. The CDR3: CASNQGETQYF. The CDR3 region has the DNA TGTGCCAGTAATCAGGGAGAGACCCAGTACTTC.

The J gene is TRBJ2-2, the V gene TRBV4-2, with D possibly TRBD1 on 6 matching bases. V was cut by 4 bases and J by 5 bases, with 23 bases left in between. The length of the CDR3 is 18 residues. Germline-derived CDR1 and CDR2 are LGHNA and YNFKEQ. DNA for the CDR3: TGTGCCAGCAGCCCGAGACCCCCACGGCAGGACAGAACCGGGGAGCTGTTTTTT. It translates to CASSPRPPRQDRTGELFF.